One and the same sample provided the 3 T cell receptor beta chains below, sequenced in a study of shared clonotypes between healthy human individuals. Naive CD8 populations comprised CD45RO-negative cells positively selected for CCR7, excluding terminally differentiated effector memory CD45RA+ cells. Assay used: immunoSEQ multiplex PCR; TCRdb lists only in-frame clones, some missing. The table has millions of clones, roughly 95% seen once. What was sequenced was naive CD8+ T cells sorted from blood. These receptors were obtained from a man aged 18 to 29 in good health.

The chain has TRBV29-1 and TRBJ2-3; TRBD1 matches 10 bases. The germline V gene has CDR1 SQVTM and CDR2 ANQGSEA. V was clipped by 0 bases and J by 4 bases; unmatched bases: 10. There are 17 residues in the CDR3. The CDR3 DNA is TGCAGCGTTGAAGACACGGTGGGAGGACAGGGGGCAGATACGCAGTATTTT. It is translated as CSVEDTVGGQGADTQYF.

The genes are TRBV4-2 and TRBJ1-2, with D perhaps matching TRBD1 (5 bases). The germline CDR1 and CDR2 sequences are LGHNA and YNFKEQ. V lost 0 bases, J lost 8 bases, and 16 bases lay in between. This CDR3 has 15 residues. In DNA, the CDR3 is TGTGCCAGCAGCCAAGATGGGACGGGAGGGTTGGGCTACACCTTC. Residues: CASSQDGTGGLGYTF.

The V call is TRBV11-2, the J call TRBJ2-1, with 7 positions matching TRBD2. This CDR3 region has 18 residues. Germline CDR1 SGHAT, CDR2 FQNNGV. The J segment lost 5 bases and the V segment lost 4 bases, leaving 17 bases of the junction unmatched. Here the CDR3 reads CASSWAFGEGGGNNEQFF. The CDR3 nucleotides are TGTGCCAGCAGCTGGGCGTTCGGGGAGGGCGGTGGGAACAATGAGCAGTTCTTC.